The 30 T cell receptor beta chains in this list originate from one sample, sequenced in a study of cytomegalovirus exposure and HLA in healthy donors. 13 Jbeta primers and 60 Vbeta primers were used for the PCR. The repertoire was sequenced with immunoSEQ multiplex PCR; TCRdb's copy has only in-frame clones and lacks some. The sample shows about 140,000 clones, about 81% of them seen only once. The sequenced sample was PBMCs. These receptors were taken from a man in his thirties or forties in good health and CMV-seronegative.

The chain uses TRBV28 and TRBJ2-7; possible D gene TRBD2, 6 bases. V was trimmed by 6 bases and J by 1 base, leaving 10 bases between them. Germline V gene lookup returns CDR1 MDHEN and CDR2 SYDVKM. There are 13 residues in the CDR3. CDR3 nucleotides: TGTGCCAGCAGGGGGCGGGAATCCTACGAGCAGTACTTC. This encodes CASRGRESYEQYF.

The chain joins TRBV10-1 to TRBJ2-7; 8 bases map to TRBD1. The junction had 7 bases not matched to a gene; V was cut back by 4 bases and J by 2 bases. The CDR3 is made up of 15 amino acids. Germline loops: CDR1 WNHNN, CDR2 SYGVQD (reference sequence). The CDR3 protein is CASSGDRKPPYEQYF. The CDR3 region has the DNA TGCGCCAGCAGTGGGGACAGGAAGCCTCCCTACGAGCAGTACTTC.

In DNA, the CDR3 is TGTGCCAGTAAATGGGACAGGGGTGTCGGTGAGCAGTTCTTC. It codes for CASKWDRGVGEQFF. The rearrangement joins TRBV6-1 to TRBJ2-1; 10 nucleotides line up with TRBD1. V shed 9 bases and J 9 bases; nucleotides not matched to a gene: 11. Germline V gene lookup returns CDR1 MNHNS and CDR2 SASEGT. The CDR3 sequence is 14 residues long.

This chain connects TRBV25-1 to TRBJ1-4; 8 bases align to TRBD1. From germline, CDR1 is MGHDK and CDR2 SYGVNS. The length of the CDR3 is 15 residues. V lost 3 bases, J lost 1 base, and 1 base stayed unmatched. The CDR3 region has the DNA TGTGCCAGCAGTGACGACAGGGGAACTAATGAAAAACTGTTTTTT. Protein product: CASSDDRGTNEKLFF.

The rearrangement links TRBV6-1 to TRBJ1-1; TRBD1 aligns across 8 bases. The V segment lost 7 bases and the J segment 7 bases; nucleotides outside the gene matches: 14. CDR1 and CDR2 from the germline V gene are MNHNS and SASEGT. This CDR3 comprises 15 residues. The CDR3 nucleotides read TGTGCCAGCACATACTATACAGGGGGACGAAGTGAAGCTTTCTTT. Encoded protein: CASTYYTGGRSEAFF.

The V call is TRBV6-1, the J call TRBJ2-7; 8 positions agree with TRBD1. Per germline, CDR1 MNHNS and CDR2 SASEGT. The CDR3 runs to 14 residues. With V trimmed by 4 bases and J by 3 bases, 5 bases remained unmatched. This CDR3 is CASSVYGQGYEQYF. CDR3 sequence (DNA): TGTGCCAGCAGTGTGTACGGACAGGGCTACGAGCAGTACTTC.

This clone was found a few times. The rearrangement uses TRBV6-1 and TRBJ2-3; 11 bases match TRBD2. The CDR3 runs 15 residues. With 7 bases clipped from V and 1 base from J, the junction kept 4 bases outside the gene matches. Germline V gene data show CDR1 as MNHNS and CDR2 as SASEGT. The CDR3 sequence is CASIATSGGTDTQYF. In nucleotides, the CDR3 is TGTGCCAGCATAGCGACTAGCGGGGGCACAGATACGCAGTATTTT.

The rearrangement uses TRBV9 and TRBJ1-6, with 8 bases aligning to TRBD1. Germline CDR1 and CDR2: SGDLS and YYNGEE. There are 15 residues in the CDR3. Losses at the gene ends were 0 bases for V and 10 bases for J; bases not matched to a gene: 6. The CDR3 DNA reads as TGTGCCAGCAGCGTAGATGGCAGGGGGCAATCACCCCTCCACTTT. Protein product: CASSVDGRGQSPLHF.

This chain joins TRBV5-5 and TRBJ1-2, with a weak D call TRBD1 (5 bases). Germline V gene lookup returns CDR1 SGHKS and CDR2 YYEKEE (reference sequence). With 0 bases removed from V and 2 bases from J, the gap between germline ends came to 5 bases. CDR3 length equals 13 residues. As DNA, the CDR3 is TGTGCCAGCAGCTTGGAGGGGAACTATGGCTACACCTTC. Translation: CASSLEGNYGYTF.

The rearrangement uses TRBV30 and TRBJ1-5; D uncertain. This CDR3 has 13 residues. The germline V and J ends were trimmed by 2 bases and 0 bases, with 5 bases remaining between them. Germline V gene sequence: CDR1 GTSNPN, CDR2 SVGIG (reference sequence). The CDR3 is CAWSRYSNQPQHF. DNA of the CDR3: TGTGCCTGGAGTCGTTATAGCAATCAGCCCCAGCATTTT.

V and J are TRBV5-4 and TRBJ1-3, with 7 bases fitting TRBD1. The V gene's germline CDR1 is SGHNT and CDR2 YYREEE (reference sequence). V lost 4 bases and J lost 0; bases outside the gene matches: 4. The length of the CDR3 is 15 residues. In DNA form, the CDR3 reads TGTGCCAGCAGCGAGGGACAGTCCTCTGGAAACACCATATATTTT. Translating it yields CASSEGQSSGNTIYF.

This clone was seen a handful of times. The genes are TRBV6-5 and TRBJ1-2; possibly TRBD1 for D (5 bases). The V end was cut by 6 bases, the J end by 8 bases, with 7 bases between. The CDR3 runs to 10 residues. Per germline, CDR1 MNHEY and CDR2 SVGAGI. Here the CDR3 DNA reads TGTGCCAGCAGGACAGTAGGCTACACCTTC. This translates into CASRTVGYTF.

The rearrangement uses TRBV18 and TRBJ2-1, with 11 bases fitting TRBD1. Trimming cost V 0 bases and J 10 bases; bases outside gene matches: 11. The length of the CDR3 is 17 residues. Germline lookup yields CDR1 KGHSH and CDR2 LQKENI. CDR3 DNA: TGTGCCAGCTCACCACCGGGACAGGGGGGCAAAATTGCCGAGCAGTTCTTC. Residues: CASSPPGQGGKIAEQFF.

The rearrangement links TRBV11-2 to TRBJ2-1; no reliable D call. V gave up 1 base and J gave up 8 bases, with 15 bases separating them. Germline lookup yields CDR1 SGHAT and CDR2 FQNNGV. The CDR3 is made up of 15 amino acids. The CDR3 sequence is CASSLGMVPQDEQFF. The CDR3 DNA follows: TGTGCCAGCAGCTTAGGAATGGTCCCCCAGGATGAGCAGTTCTTC.

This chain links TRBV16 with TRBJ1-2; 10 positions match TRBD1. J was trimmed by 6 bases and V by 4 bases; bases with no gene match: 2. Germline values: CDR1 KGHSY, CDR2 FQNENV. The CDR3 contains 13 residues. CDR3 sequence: CASSLGTGDGYTF. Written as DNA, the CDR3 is TGTGCCAGCAGCCTCGGGACAGGGGATGGCTACACCTTC.

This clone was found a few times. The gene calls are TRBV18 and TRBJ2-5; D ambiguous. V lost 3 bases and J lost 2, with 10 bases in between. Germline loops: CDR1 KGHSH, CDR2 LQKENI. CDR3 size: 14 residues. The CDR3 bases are TGTGCCAGCTCACCCACAAACGGGCAAGAGACCCAGTACTTC. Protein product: CASSPTNGQETQYF.

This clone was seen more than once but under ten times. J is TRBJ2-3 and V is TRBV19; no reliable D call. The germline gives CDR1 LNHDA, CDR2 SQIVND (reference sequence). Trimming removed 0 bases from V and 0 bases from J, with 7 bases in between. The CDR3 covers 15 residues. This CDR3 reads CASSIDASSTDTQYF. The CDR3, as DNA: TGTGCCAGTAGTATAGATGCCAGTAGCACAGATACGCAGTATTTT.

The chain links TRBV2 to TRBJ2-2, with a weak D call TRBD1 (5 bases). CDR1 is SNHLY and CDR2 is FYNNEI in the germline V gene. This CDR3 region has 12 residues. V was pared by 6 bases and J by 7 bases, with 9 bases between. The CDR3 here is CASSLDSGELFF. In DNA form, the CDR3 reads TGTGCCAGCAGCCTTGACAGCGGGGAGCTGTTTTTT.

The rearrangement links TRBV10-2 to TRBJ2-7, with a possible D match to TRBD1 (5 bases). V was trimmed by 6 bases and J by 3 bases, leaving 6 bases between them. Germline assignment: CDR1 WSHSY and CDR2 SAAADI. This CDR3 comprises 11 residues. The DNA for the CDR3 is TGCGCCAGCAGGGACAACTACGAGCAGTACTTC. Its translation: CASRDNYEQYF.

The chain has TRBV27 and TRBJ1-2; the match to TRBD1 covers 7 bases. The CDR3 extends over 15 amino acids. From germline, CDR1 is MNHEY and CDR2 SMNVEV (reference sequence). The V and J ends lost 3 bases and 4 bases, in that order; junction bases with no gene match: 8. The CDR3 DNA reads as TGTGCCAGCAGTTTTTACCGGGACAGCCTCTATGGCTACACCTTC. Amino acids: CASSFYRDSLYGYTF.

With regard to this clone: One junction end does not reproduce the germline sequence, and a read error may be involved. The CDR3 is CASSSAGLVSGANGLTF. DNA of the CDR3: TGCGCCAGCAGTTCGGCTGGGCTCGTCTCTGGGGCCAACGGCCTGACTTTC. The chain recombines TRBV5-1 with TRBJ2-6; D perhaps matches TRBD1 (5 bases). The CDR3 sequence is 17 residues long. The germline gives CDR1 SGHRS, CDR2 YFSETQ.

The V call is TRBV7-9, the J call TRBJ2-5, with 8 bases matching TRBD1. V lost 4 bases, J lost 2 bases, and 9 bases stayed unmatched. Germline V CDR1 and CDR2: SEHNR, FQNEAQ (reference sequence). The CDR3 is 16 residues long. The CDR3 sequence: CASSSGQGGSQETQYF. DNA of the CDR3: TGTGCCAGCAGCTCAGGACAGGGAGGTAGTCAAGAGACCCAGTACTTC. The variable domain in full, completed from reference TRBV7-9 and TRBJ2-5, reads DTGVSQNPRHKITKRGQNVTFRCDPISEHNRLYWYRQTLGQGPEFLTYFQNEAQLEKSRLLSDRFSAERPKGSFSTLEIQRTEQGDSAMYLCASSSGQGGSQETQYFGPGTRLLVL.

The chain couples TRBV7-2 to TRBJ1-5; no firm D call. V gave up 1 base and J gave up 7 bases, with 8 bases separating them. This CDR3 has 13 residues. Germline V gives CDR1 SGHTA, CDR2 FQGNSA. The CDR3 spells CASSLDSWQPQHF. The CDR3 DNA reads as TGTGCCAGCAGCTTAGACAGTTGGCAGCCCCAGCATTTT.

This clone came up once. Written as DNA, the CDR3 is TGTGCCAGCAGTGATTCGGGACAGCCAAACTACGAGCAGTACTTC. Its protein product is CASSDSGQPNYEQYF. The chain carries TRBV2 and TRBJ2-7; 7 nucleotides match TRBD1. After removal of 3 bases from V and 3 bases from J, the junction contained 8 bases not matched to a gene. The CDR3 consists of 15 residues. CDR1 is SNHLY and CDR2 is FYNNEI in the germline V gene.

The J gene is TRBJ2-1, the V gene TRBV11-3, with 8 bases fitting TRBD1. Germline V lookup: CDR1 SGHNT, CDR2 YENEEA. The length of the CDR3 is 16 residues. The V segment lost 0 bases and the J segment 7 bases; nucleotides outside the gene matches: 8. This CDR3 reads CASSLDGTGGWNEQFF. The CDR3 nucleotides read TGTGCCAGCAGCTTAGATGGAACAGGGGGTTGGAATGAGCAGTTCTTC. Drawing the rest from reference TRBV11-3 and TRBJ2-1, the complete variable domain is EAGVVQSPRYKIIEKKQPVAFWCNPISGHNTLYWYLQNLGQGPELLIRYENEEAVDDSQLPKDRFSAERLKGVDSTLKIQPAELGDSAVYLCASSLDGTGGWNEQFFGPGTRLTVL.

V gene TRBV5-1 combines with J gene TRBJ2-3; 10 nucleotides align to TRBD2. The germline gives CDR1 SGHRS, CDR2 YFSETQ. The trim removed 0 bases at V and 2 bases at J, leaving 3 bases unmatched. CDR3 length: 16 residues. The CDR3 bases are TGCGCCAGCAGCTTGGACCTAGCGGGGGCCACAGATACGCAGTATTTT. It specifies CASSLDLAGATDTQYF.

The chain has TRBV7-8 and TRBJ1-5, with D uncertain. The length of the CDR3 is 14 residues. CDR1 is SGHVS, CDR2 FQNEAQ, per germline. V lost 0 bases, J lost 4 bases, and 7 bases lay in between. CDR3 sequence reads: CASSLARENQPQHF. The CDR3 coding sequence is TGTGCCAGCAGCTTAGCGCGGGAAAATCAGCCCCAGCATTTT. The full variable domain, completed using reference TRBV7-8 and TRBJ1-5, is GAGVSQSPRYKVAKRGQDVALRCDPISGHVSLFWYQQALGQGPEFLTYFQNEAQLDKSGLPSDRFFAERPEGSVSTLKIQRTQQEDSAVYLCASSLARENQPQHFGDGTRLSIL.

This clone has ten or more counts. The CDR3 region is CASSYRPFNYGYTF. CDR3 DNA sequence: TGTGCCAGCAGTTACCGTCCGTTTAACTATGGCTACACCTTC. This chain uses TRBV6-5 with TRBJ1-2; no definite D call. The CDR3 runs 14 residues. Germline V gene data show CDR1 as MNHEY and CDR2 as SVGAGI. The ends were cut back, 2 bases at V and 1 base at J, with 8 bases in the middle.

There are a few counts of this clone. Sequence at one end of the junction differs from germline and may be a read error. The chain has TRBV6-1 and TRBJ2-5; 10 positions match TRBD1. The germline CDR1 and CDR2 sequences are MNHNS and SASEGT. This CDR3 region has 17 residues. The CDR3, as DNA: TGTGCCAGCAGCGAAGGGACAGGGGTCTATGGGGGAGAGACCCAGTACTTC. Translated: CASSEGTGVYGGETQYF.

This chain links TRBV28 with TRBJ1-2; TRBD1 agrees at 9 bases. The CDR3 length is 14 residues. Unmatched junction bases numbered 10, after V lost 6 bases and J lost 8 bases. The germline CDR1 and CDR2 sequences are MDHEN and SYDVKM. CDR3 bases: TGTGCCAGCAGCCGTACATCGACAGGGGGAGGCTACACCTTC. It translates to CASSRTSTGGGYTF.